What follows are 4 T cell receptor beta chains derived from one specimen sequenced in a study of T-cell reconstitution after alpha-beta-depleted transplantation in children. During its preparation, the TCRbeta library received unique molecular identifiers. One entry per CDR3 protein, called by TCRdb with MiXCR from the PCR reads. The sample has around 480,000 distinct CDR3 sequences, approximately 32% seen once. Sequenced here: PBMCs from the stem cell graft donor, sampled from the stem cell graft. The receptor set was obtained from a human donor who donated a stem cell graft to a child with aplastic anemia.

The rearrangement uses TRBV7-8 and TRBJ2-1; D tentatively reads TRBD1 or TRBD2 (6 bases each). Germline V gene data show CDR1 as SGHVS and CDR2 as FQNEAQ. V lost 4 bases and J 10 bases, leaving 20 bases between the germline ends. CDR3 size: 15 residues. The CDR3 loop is CASSSRWGADWEQFF. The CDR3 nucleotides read TGTGCCAGCAGCTCCCGATGGGGGGCCGATTGGGAGCAGTTCTTC.

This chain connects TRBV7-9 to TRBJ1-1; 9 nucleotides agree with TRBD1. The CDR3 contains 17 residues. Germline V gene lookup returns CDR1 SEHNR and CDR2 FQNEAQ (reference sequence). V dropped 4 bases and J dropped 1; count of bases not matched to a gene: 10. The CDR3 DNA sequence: TGTGCCAGCAGCTCAAACGGACAGGGGCTCCCGAACACTGAAGCTTTCTTT. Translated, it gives CASSSNGQGLPNTEAFF. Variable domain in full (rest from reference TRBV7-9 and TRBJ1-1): DTGVSQNPRHKITKRGQNVTFRCDPISEHNRLYWYRQTLGQGPEFLTYFQNEAQLEKSRLLSDRFSAERPKGSFSTLEIQRTEQGDSAMYLCASSSNGQGLPNTEAFFGQGTRLTVV.

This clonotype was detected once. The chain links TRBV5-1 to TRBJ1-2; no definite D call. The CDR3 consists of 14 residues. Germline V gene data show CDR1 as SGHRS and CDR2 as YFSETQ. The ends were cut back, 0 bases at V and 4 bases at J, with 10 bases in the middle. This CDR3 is CASSLATDLYGYTF. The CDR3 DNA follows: TGCGCCAGCAGCTTGGCAACAGACCTCTATGGCTACACCTTC.

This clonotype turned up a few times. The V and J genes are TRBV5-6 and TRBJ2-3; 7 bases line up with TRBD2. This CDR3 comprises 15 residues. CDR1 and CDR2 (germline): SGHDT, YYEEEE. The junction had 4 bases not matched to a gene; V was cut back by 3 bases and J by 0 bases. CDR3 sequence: CASSWGLSSTDTQYF. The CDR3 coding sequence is TGTGCCAGCAGCTGGGGACTATCAAGCACAGATACGCAGTATTTT.